A single sample is the source of the 10 T cell receptor beta chains below, sequenced in a study of regulatory T cells in long-lasting Graves disease. Time point denoted: newly diagnosed GD, antithyroid drugs for less than 3 months. Extracted PBMC RNA gave rise to the TCR library. Researchers made TCR beta libraries by using iRepertoire HTBI primers and running Arm-PCR on CDR3 regions. TCRdb re-called the multiplex PCR reads through MiXCR, storing one row per CDR3 protein. Of some 500,000 distinct CDR3 sequences in the sample, around 15% were seen once. These data were also reused for a study on T cells in Graves' hyperthyroidism and ophthalmopathy.

Sequencing was performed on peripheral blood mononuclear cells (PBMCs), taken at new diagnosis, from a patient treated with antithyroid drugs. These receptors were collected from a woman aged 35-60 years with Graves disease.

This clonotype was counted only a few times. The chain couples TRBV10-3 to TRBJ2-3; no reliable D call. From germline, CDR1 is ENHRY and CDR2 SYGVKD. Trimming pared 3 bases from V and 6 bases from J, leaving 7 bases between. The CDR3 sequence is 12 residues long. The CDR3 sequence: CAISDQEDTQYF. CDR3 nucleotide sequence: TGTGCCATCAGTGACCAGGAGGATACGCAGTATTTT.

There are a few counts of this clonotype. CDR3 DNA sequence: TGTGCCAGCAGCCGGGGTTTGGGGGGAAACAACACTGAAGCTTTCTTT. Amino acids: CASSRGLGGNNTEAFF. The chain is built from TRBV7-2 and TRBJ1-1; D is possibly TRBD1 (5 bases). V lost 5 bases, J lost 2 bases, and 18 bases lay in between. CDR3 length equals 16 residues. Germline CDR1 and CDR2: SGHTA and FQGNSA.

This clonotype was observed a few times. The chain uses TRBV29-1 and TRBJ1-2, with D possibly TRBD1 on 6 matching bases. The CDR3 loop spans 11 amino acids. Germline V gene sequence: CDR1 SQVTM, CDR2 ANQGSEA. V gave up 4 bases and J gave up 5 bases, with 8 bases separating them. The CDR3 coding sequence is TGCAGCGTTGGAGGACAGTATGGCTACACCTTC. This sequence encodes CSVGGQYGYTF.

This chain links TRBV27 with TRBJ2-1; D unclear. Trimming took 6 bases from V and 5 from J, leaving 17 bases between them. CDR1 and CDR2 from the germline V gene are MNHEY and SMNVEV (reference sequence). CDR3 length equals 15 residues. CDR3 protein: CASSPVRRVDNEQFF. For the CDR3, the DNA is TGTGCCAGCAGCCCGGTCCGTAGGGTCGACAATGAGCAGTTCTTC.

The rearrangement links TRBV2 to TRBJ1-3; D perhaps matches TRBD1 (5 bases). Trimming stripped 3 bases from V and 3 bases from J, with 12 bases between. The CDR3 is made up of 15 amino acids. Per germline, CDR1 SNHLY and CDR2 FYNNEI. The CDR3 is CASSDRGVGGNTIYF. For the CDR3, the DNA is TGTGCCAGCAGTGATCGAGGGGTTGGTGGAAACACCATATATTTT. Full variable domain (remainder filled in from reference TRBV2 and TRBJ1-3): EPEVTQTPSHQVTQMGQEVILRCVPISNHLYFYWYRQILGQKVEFLVSFYNNEISEKSEIFDDQFSVERPDGSNFTLKIRSTKLEDSAMYFCASSDRGVGGNTIYFGEGSWLTVV.

The table lists this clonotype with a few counts. V and J are TRBV15 and TRBJ1-4, with D unresolved. This CDR3 is 15 amino acids long. The V end was cut by 9 bases, the J end by 4 bases, with 18 bases between. The germline V gene encodes CDR1 LNHNV and CDR2 YYDKDF (reference sequence). The chain's CDR3 is CATGAGRGNNEKLFF. The CDR3 DNA sequence: TGTGCCACAGGCGCTGGTCGGGGAAATAATGAAAAACTGTTTTTT.

This clonotype was seen at least ten times. The chain recombines TRBV11-2 with TRBJ2-7, with D possibly being TRBD2 (5 bases). V lost 0 bases and J lost 3, with 9 bases in between. CDR1 and CDR2 from the germline V gene are SGHAT and FQNNGV. CDR3 length: 14 residues. The CDR3 protein is CASSLEAAVYEQYF. The CDR3 coding sequence is TGTGCCAGCAGCTTAGAAGCGGCCGTCTACGAGCAGTACTTC.

This clonotype has ten or more counts. This chain links TRBV18 with TRBJ2-1, with 10 bases that match TRBD1. The V segment lost 3 bases and the J segment 4 bases; nucleotides outside the gene matches: 3. The CDR3 extends over 15 amino acids. The germline V gene has CDR1 KGHSH and CDR2 LQKENI. The CDR3 sequence: CASSPGTGAYNEQFF. In DNA form, the CDR3 reads TGTGCCAGCTCACCCGGGACAGGGGCTTACAATGAGCAGTTCTTC.

This clonotype showed up many times. V gene TRBV12-3 or TRBV12-4 combines with J gene TRBJ1-1; D remains ambiguous. The CDR3 covers 11 residues. V gave up 7 bases and J gave up 11 bases, with 14 bases separating them. CDR3 protein: CASTKGGFAFF. CDR3 bases: TGTGCCAGCACTAAAGGTGGGTTCGCTTTCTTT.

Ten or more counts support this clonotype. J is TRBJ1-2 and V is TRBV27; D not resolved. From germline, CDR1 is MNHEY and CDR2 SMNVEV (reference sequence). CDR3 size: 16 residues. Between the trimmed V and J ends, which lost 5 bases and 3 bases, there was a span of 19 bases. CDR3 protein: CASSPDLLMLDYGYTF. In DNA form, the CDR3 reads TGTGCCAGCAGTCCCGATCTGCTCATGTTAGACTATGGCTACACCTTC.